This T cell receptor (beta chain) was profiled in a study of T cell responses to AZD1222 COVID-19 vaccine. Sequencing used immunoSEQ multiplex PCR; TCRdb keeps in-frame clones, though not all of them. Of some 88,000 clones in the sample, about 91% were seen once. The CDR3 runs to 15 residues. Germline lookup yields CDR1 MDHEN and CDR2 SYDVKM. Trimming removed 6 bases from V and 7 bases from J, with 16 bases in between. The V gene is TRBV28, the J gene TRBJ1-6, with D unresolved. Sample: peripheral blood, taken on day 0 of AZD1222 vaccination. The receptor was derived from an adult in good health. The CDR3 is CASSPGDNRNSPLHF. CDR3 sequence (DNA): TGTGCCAGCAGCCCCGGAGACAATAGGAATTCACCCCTCCACTTT.